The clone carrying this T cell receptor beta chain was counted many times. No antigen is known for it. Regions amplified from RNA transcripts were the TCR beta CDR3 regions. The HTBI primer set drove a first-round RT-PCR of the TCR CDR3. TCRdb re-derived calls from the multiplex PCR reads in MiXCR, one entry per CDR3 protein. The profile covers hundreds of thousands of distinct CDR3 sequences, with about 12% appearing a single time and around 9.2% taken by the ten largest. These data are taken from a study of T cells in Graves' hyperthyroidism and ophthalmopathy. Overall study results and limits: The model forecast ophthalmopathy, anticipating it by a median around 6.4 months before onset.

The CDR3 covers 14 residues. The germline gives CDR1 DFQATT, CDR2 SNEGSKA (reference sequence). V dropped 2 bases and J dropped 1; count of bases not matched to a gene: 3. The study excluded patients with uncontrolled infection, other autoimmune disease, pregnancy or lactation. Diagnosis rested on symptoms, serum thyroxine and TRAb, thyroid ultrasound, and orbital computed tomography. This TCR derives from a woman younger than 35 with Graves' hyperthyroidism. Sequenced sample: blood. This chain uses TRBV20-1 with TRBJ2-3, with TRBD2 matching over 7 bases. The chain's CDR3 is CSARRLAGTDTQYF. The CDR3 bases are TGCAGTGCTAGACGGCTAGCGGGCACAGATACGCAGTATTTT.